This is a list of T cell receptor beta chains from one sample in a study of OX40 agonist ivuxolimab in advanced cancers. Profiling relied on immunoSEQ multiplex PCR, and the TCRdb table lists in-frame clones only, not all of them. In the table there are just under 65,000 clones, 84% of which are singletons. The input for sequencing was CD4+ or CD8+ T cells sorted from blood, taken in a trial of the OX40 agonist ivuxolimab. All receptors come from an adult with an advanced solid tumor such as melanoma, head and neck, liver or kidney cancer. Both conserved end residues are part of each CDR3. The D gene is left open where the match is weak. The size field is filled for only some rows; it gives once, few, many or a size class.

DNA,CDR3,size,D,V,J
TGTGCCAGCACCGGTCACAGGGATTATGAAAAACTGTTTTTT,CASTGHRDYEKLFF,-,-,TRBV2,TRBJ1-4
TGTGCCAGCAGCTTATGGAGACTAGCGGGAGGCTACAATGAGCAGTTCTTC,CASSLWRLAGGYNEQFF,-,TRBD2,TRBV7-2,TRBJ2-1
TGTGCCAGCGCGACCGACCAGGGGTTCCTTACGGAGCAGTACTTC,CASATDQGFLTEQYF,once,-,TRBV18,TRBJ2-7
TGTGCCAGCAGCTTGCCCTGGACAGGGGGGTATGGCTACACCTTC,CASSLPWTGGYGYTF,once,TRBD1,TRBV7-9,TRBJ1-2
TGTGCCAGCAGCCAAGATTTTTGGAATACGCAGTATTTT,CASSQDFWNTQYF,-,-,TRBV4-2,TRBJ2-3
TGTGCCAGCAGCTTCAAAGAAGGACAGGTCTACGAGCAGTACTTC,CASSFKEGQVYEQYF,-,TRBD1,TRBV7-9,TRBJ2-7
TGTGCCAGCAGTGTGTTAAAGGGGGCGATGAACACTGAAGCTTTCTTT,CASSVLKGAMNTEAFF,-,TRBD1,TRBV2,TRBJ1-1
TGTGCCAGCTCGCTCCAAGGGACGCCGAACACCGGGGAGCTGTTTTTT,CASSLQGTPNTGELFF,-,-,TRBV18,TRBJ2-2
TGTGCCAGCAGCTTTGTCCGGGGGAACACTGAAGCTTTCTTT,CASSFVRGNTEAFF,-,-,TRBV7-9,TRBJ1-1
TGTGCCAGCAGCTTTCCGGGACAGAGTTCGGGTGGCTACACCTTC,CASSFPGQSSGGYTF,-,TRBD1,TRBV7-9,TRBJ1-2
TGTGCCAGCAGCTTATTGGGGGGCAGCGGTTCCTACGAGCAGTACTTC,CASSLLGGSGSYEQYF,few,-,TRBV7-8,TRBJ2-7
TGTGCCAGCAGCCACCCTCCCCAGACAGGGGGAGACCAGTACTTC,CASSHPPQTGGDQYF,-,TRBD1,TRBV6-5,TRBJ2-5
TGTGCCAGCAGCCCCGACAGGCGTCAACGAGCTTTCTTT,CASSPDRRQRAFF,-,-,TRBV7-2,TRBJ1-1
TGCGCCAGCAGCTTGAACGGACAAGCCCAAGAGACCCAGTACTTC,CASSLNGQAQETQYF,-,-,TRBV5-1,TRBJ2-5
TGCAGCGTTGGGGGACAGGGGATTGAGAACTATGGCTACACCTTC,CSVGGQGIENYGYTF,-,TRBD1,TRBV29-1,TRBJ1-2
TGTGCCAGCAGCTGGGGACGGAACTTGAACACTGAAGCTTTCTTT,CASSWGRNLNTEAFF,-,-,TRBV6-5,TRBJ1-1
TGTGCCAGCAGCTCCGGGACTAGCGGCAAAAACATTCAGTACTTC,CASSSGTSGKNIQYF,-,TRBD2,TRBV5-4,TRBJ2-4
TGTGCCATCAGTGGGGTCGGCGGGAGTGTAGCCGAGACCCAGTACTTC,CAISGVGGSVAETQYF,-,TRBD2,TRBV10-3,TRBJ2-5
TGTGCCAGCAGCGTGACAGGGGGTGAAAAACTGTTTTTT,CASSVTGGEKLFF,-,TRBD1,TRBV9,TRBJ1-4
TGTGCCAGCGCACTGGACAGGATGACTGAAGCTTTCTTT,CASALDRMTEAFF,-,TRBD1,TRBV11-1,TRBJ1-1
TGTGCCAGCAGCTTAGGCAGGAACACTGAAGCTTTCTTT,CASSLGRNTEAFF,-,-,TRBV7-3,TRBJ1-1
TGTGCCATCAGTTTTAGCTCCTACGAGCAGTACTTC,CAISFSSYEQYF,once,-,TRBV10-3,TRBJ2-7
TGCGCCAGCAGCAGCGGGACAGTCAACTATGGCTACACCTTC,CASSSGTVNYGYTF,-,TRBD1,TRBV5-1,TRBJ1-2
TGCAGCGTTGACGGACAGGAGAATGAAAAACTGTTTTTT,CSVDGQENEKLFF,-,TRBD1,TRBV29-1,TRBJ1-4
TGTGCCAGCAGACGGACAGGGGGAGGAAATTCACCCCTCCACTTT,CASRRTGGGNSPLHF,many,TRBD1,TRBV25-1,TRBJ1-6
TGTGCCAGCAGCTTCGGACAGGGCGTTAGTTCACCCCTCCACTTT,CASSFGQGVSSPLHF,few,TRBD1,TRBV5-4,TRBJ1-6
TGTGCCAGCAGCTTAATCACACGCGGGAAGGAAGAAAAACTGTTTTTT,CASSLITRGKEEKLFF,-,-,TRBV11-2,TRBJ1-4
TGTGCCAGCAGTTTTGGTAGGGGTGATAGCAATCAGCCCCAGCATTTT,CASSFGRGDSNQPQHF,-,-,TRBV27,TRBJ1-5
TGCGCCAGCAGCCAAGACGCCGGACGGACGTTTTCCATGAACACTGAAGCTTTCTTT,CASSQDAGRTFSMNTEAFF,-,-,TRBV4-1,TRBJ1-1
TGTGCCAGTACGACCGGGAGGGGCGAGCAGTACTTC,CASTTGRGEQYF,-,TRBD2,TRBV19,TRBJ2-7
TGTGCCAGCAGCTTAACTCAGAATTCACCCCTCCACTTT,CASSLTQNSPLHF,-,-,TRBV11-2,TRBJ1-6
TGTGCCAGCTCATCCTACAGCGTGGATACGCAGTATTTT,CASSSYSVDTQYF,-,-,TRBV18,TRBJ2-3
TGTGCCAGCAGGAAAGGAGTAGTTCATTCACCCCTCCACTTT,CASRKGVVHSPLHF,few,-,TRBV21-1,TRBJ1-6
TGTGCCAGCAGCCTGACAGCCACTGAAGCTTTCTTT,CASSLTATEAFF,-,-,TRBV4-2,TRBJ1-1
TGTGCCAGCAGCTTATTCCAGGGTTCTTATCAGCCCCAGCATTTT,CASSLFQGSYQPQHF,-,-,TRBV7-3,TRBJ1-5
TGTGCCAGCAGTTCCGGCGGATTAGGTCAGCCCCAGCATTTT,CASSSGGLGQPQHF,-,-,TRBV28,TRBJ1-5
TGCGCCAGCAGCTTGGCCGGGACAGTTTCCTACAATGAGCAGTTCTTC,CASSLAGTVSYNEQFF,-,TRBD1,TRBV5-1,TRBJ2-1
TGTGCAAGTCGCTTCGGCGGGTCCCAGGGGACGGATACGCAGTATTTT,CASRFGGSQGTDTQYF,few,-,TRBV12-2,TRBJ2-3
TGTGCCAGCAGCCAAGATTTCGTACAGCCCCAGCATTTT,CASSQDFVQPQHF,many,-,TRBV4-2,TRBJ1-5
TGTGCCAGCAGCTTAGAAACATTCTCTCAGCCCCAGCATTTT,CASSLETFSQPQHF,-,-,TRBV7-2,TRBJ1-5
TGTGCCAGCAGCTTCGGGACTAGCGGGGGGTCCTACGAGCAGTACTTC,CASSFGTSGGSYEQYF,-,TRBD2,TRBV5-4,TRBJ2-7
TGTGCCAGCAGGACAGGGGGAGATCAGCCCCAGCATTTT,CASRTGGDQPQHF,-,TRBD1,TRBV2,TRBJ1-5
TGTGCCACCAGCAAGGAGAACACTGAAGCTTTCTTT,CATSKENTEAFF,once,-,TRBV15,TRBJ1-1
TGTGCCAGCAGTCAAGGGCGGGTTGGCGAGCAGTACTTC,CASSQGRVGEQYF,-,-,TRBV2,TRBJ2-7
TGTGCCAGCAGCTCTTTGGGACAGGGCAATGGGGCCAACGTCCTGACTTTC,CASSSLGQGNGANVLTF,few,TRBD1,TRBV5-4,TRBJ2-6
TGTGCCAGCAGCCCGACAAATTCCTACGAGCAGTACTTC,CASSPTNSYEQYF,once,-,TRBV7-9,TRBJ2-7